These 29 T cell receptor beta chains were all obtained from the same sample, sequenced in a study of T cells in narcolepsy. Measured with immunoSEQ multiplex PCR; TCRdb has only the in-frame clones, and not every one. This repertoire shows around 18,000 clones, 70% to 90% found once; its top ten account for over 0.7%. The sample taken for sequencing was memory (CD45RA-) CD4+ T cells from blood. Every receptor here comes from a human donor in good health.

Of note for this clone: One junction end disagrees with the germline gene, perhaps due to a read error. Other nucleotide sequences from this sample produce the same CDR3. The chain uses TRBV30 and TRBJ1-1; D unresolved. CDR1 is GTSNPN, CDR2 SVGIG, per germline (reference sequence). The length of the CDR3 is 13 residues. The CDR3 DNA reads TGCGCCTGGAGTAGAAGCGGTAACACTGAAGCTTTCTTT. Translating it yields CAWSRSGNTEAFF.

V is TRBV6-1 and J is TRBJ2-2, with TRBD2 matching 9 bases. Per germline, CDR1 MNHNS and CDR2 SASEGT. The V gene end was trimmed by 6 bases and the J gene end by 1 base; junction bases not matched to a gene: 3. The CDR3 length is 15 residues. CDR3 sequence reads: CASRLTSGNTGELFF. The CDR3 DNA follows: TGTGCCAGCAGGCTGACTAGCGGGAACACCGGGGAGCTGTTTTTT.

The chain combines TRBV29-1 with TRBJ1-2; D is ambiguous. The CDR3 has 12 amino acids. Germline assignment: CDR1 SQVTM and CDR2 ANQGSEA. The V end lost 4 bases, the J end lost 5 bases, and 11 bases lay between the germline ends. The CDR3 is CSVVGGEYGYTF. The DNA for the CDR3 is TGCAGCGTTGTCGGCGGGGAGTATGGCTACACCTTC.

This clone turned up a few times. The chain couples TRBV4-1 to TRBJ2-1; 12 bases agree with TRBD2. The J segment lost 6 bases and the V segment lost 4 bases, leaving 4 bases of the junction unmatched. This CDR3 comprises 15 residues. Germline V CDR1 and CDR2: MGHRA, YSYEKL. CDR3 DNA: TGCGCCAGCAGCCCAGGACTAGCGGGATTCAATGAGCAGTTCTTC. Residues: CASSPGLAGFNEQFF.

The chain employs TRBV29-1 and TRBJ1-2; D call uncertain. The germline V and J ends were trimmed by 0 bases and 8 bases, with 10 bases remaining between them. This CDR3 spans 12 amino acids. CDR1 and CDR2 from the germline V gene are SQVTM and ANQGSEA. The CDR3 sequence: CSVEEGGYGYTF. The CDR3 nucleotides read TGCAGCGTTGAAGAAGGAGGGTACGGCTACACCTTC.

The chain combines TRBV18 with TRBJ2-1; 12 nucleotides line up with TRBD2. Looked up from germline, CDR1 is KGHSH and CDR2 is LQKENI. V shed 0 bases and J 3 bases; nucleotides not matched to a gene: 9. This CDR3 spans 19 amino acids. DNA for the CDR3: TGTGCCAGCTCACCACCGACGGCTAGCGGGGGGGGAGGCTACAATGAGCAGTTCTTC. Its protein product is CASSPPTASGGGGYNEQFF.

This chain's CDR3 is CASSPLAVTNTGELFF. The DNA for the CDR3 is TGTGCCAGCTCGCCACTAGCGGTAACGAACACCGGGGAGCTGTTTTTT. The V gene is TRBV2, the J gene TRBJ2-2; 8 nucleotides line up with TRBD2. The V and J ends lost 8 bases and 0 bases, in that order; junction bases with no gene match: 8. The CDR3 length is 16 residues. The V gene's germline CDR1 is SNHLY and CDR2 FYNNEI.

The chain links TRBV7-9 to TRBJ2-3, with D perhaps matching TRBD1 (7 bases). Per the germline V gene, CDR1 is SEHNR and CDR2 is FQNEAQ (reference sequence). Trimming cost V 5 bases and J 10 bases, with 19 bases left between them. The CDR3 sequence is 14 residues long. The DNA of the CDR3 is TGTGCCAGCAGCGCGGGACAGCCCCGGGGAGCGCAGTATTTT. This sequence encodes CASSAGQPRGAQYF.

This rearrangement joins TRBV5-1 to TRBJ1-1; 8 positions match TRBD1. Germline-derived CDR1 and CDR2 are SGHRS and YFSETQ. CDR3 size: 15 residues. The V segment lost 4 bases and the J segment 0 bases; nucleotides outside the gene matches: 5. The chain's CDR3 is CASSATGGMNTEAFF. CDR3 in DNA: TGCGCCAGCAGCGCAACAGGGGGGATGAACACTGAAGCTTTCTTT.

This clone was counted a few times. This chain connects TRBV6-6 to TRBJ1-1; D is unclear. Germline CDR1 MNHNY, CDR2 SVGAGI (reference sequence). Trimming pared 2 bases from V and 8 bases from J, leaving 9 bases between. CDR3 length: 12 residues. The CDR3 loop is CASSYIGSEAFF. The CDR3 DNA sequence: TGTGCCAGCAGTTACATCGGGTCAGAAGCTTTCTTT.

The chain recombines TRBV6-1 with TRBJ2-7; the D call may be TRBD1 or TRBD2 (5 bases each). V was cut by 6 bases and J by 7 bases, with 10 bases left in between. There are 11 residues in the CDR3. The V gene's germline CDR1 is MNHNS and CDR2 SASEGT. CDR3: CASRDKREQYF. The CDR3 coding sequence is TGTGCCAGCAGGGACAAGCGGGAGCAGTACTTC.

The CDR3 sequence: CASSVIGTSGGYEQYF. The DNA of the CDR3 is TGTGCCAGCAGTGTCATAGGCACCTCCGGTGGCTACGAGCAGTACTTC. The chain is built from TRBV2 and TRBJ2-7, with D unclear. With 4 bases removed from V and 3 bases from J, the gap between germline ends came to 19 bases. The germline CDR1 and CDR2 sequences are SNHLY and FYNNEI. The CDR3 covers 16 residues.

The CDR3 nucleotides are TGTGCCTGGAGCGCTCCGCCTCGACTAGCGGGGACCTACGAGCAGTACTTC. This encodes CAWSAPPRLAGTYEQYF. The chain is built from TRBV30 and TRBJ2-7; 11 nucleotides match TRBD2. The junction had 12 bases not matched to a gene; V was cut back by 3 bases and J by 2 bases. The CDR3 sequence is 17 residues long. Germline V gene data show CDR1 as GTSNPN and CDR2 as SVGIG (reference sequence).

The genes are TRBV27 and TRBJ1-4; no firm D call. CDR3 length: 15 residues. Trimming took 9 bases from V and 1 from J, leaving 15 bases between them. CDR1 MNHEY and CDR2 SMNVEV come from the germline V gene (reference sequence). The CDR3 reads CASSGGVLTNEKLFF. CDR3 bases: TGTGCCAGTAGTGGCGGGGTCCTAACTAATGAAAAACTGTTTTTT. Full variable domain (outside the CDR3, taken from reference TRBV27 and TRBJ1-4): EAQVTQNPRYLITVTGKKLTVTCSQNMNHEYMSWYRQDPGLGLRQIYYSMNVEVTDKGDVPEGYKVSRKEKRNFPLILESPSPNQTSLYFCASSGGVLTNEKLFFGSGTQLSVL.

The chain carries TRBV19 and TRBJ1-1; 9 bases are shared with TRBD1. This CDR3 has 18 residues. After removal of 4 bases from V and 1 base from J, the junction contained 13 bases not matched to a gene. CDR1 LNHDA and CDR2 SQIVND come from the germline V gene (reference sequence). CDR3 loop: CASSNRDRVGMPNTEAFF. CDR3 nucleotides: TGTGCCAGTAGTAACCGGGACAGGGTTGGGATGCCGAACACTGAAGCTTTCTTT.

The rearrangement uses TRBV21-1 and TRBJ2-7. TRBV21-1 is noted as a pseudogene. This CDR3 has 16 residues. The DNA of the CDR3 is TGTGCCAGCAGCAAACTTGGCTGTGAAGAGACCTACGAGCAGTACTTC. This codes for CASSKLGCEETYEQYF.

This chain joins TRBV6-6 and TRBJ1-2, with D unresolved. V lost 11 bases to trimming and J lost 1 base, with 8 bases between them. The CDR3 consists of 11 residues. Germline CDR1 reads MNHNY; CDR2 reads SVGAGI (reference sequence). CDR3 DNA sequence: TGTGCCGCGAACGGTAACTATGGCTACACCTTC. This sequence encodes CAANGNYGYTF.

This chain joins TRBV30 and TRBJ2-3, with TRBD2 matching 9 bases. Germline lookup yields CDR1 GTSNPN and CDR2 SVGIG (reference sequence). This CDR3 has 13 residues. The J segment lost 5 bases and the V segment lost 5 bases, leaving 5 bases of the junction unmatched. In DNA, the CDR3 is TGTGCCTGGGAAGCGGGGGGAAGAGATACGCAGTATTTT. Its translation is CAWEAGGRDTQYF.

The chain employs TRBV6-5 and TRBJ1-1; D is uncertain. CDR3 length: 16 amino acids. V was cut by 0 bases and J by 1 base, with 12 bases left in between. The germline gives CDR1 MNHEY, CDR2 SVGAGI. The CDR3 spells CASSYSRGLGNTEAFF. Here the CDR3 DNA reads TGTGCCAGCAGTTACTCGCGGGGTCTCGGGAACACTGAAGCTTTCTTT.

The rearrangement uses TRBV29-1 and TRBJ2-3; possibly TRBD2 for D (5 bases). Per germline, CDR1 SQVTM and CDR2 ANQGSEA. Trimming took off 6 bases at V and 2 bases at J, with 24 bases between the two ends. The CDR3 loop spans 17 amino acids. This chain's CDR3 is CSVAGLANSPTTDTQYF. Written as DNA, the CDR3 is TGCAGCGTCGCTGGGCTAGCCAACTCCCCAACCACAGATACGCAGTATTTT.

The V call is TRBV7-6, the J call TRBJ1-1, with a tentative D call TRBD1 (5 bases). The CDR3 is 15 amino acids. Germline V CDR1 and CDR2: SGHVS, FNYEAQ. Between the trimmed V and J ends, which lost 1 base and 1 base, there was a span of 10 bases. CDR3 protein: CASSLVSGRNTEAFF. The CDR3 nucleotides read TGTGCCAGCAGCTTAGTTTCAGGGAGGAACACTGAAGCTTTCTTT.

V usage is TRBV5-4 and J usage is TRBJ1-2, with TRBD1 matching 8 bases. V shed 2 bases, J shed 4 bases, and the junction held 10 bases outside the gene matches. The CDR3 has 16 amino acids. Germline lookup yields CDR1 SGHNT and CDR2 YYREEE (reference sequence). The CDR3 is CASSLSPGQGSYGYTF. In nucleotides, the CDR3 is TGTGCCAGCAGCTTATCCCCCGGACAGGGCTCCTATGGCTACACCTTC.

The J gene is TRBJ1-2, the V gene TRBV6-1; D call uncertain. CDR1 and CDR2 from the germline V gene are MNHNS and SASEGT. The CDR3 is 12 residues long. V lost 6 bases and J lost 4, with 9 bases in between. CDR3 residues: CASRLRVYGYTF. For the CDR3, the DNA is TGTGCCAGCAGGCTAAGGGTCTATGGCTACACCTTC.

The gene calls are TRBV27 and TRBJ1-2, with 7 positions matching TRBD1. The germline V gene has CDR1 MNHEY and CDR2 SMNVEV (reference sequence). CDR3 size: 13 residues. The junction had 3 bases not matched to a gene; V was cut back by 5 bases and J by 3 bases. CDR3: CASSATGDYGYTF. The CDR3 DNA is TGTGCCAGCAGTGCCACAGGGGACTATGGCTACACCTTC.

The rearrangement joins TRBV11-2 to TRBJ2-7; D is ambiguous. The germline V and J ends were trimmed by 1 base and 4 bases, with 11 bases remaining between them. The germline V gene encodes CDR1 SGHAT and CDR2 FQNNGV. The CDR3 loop spans 14 amino acids. The chain's CDR3 is CASSLAETRYEQYF. The CDR3 DNA reads as TGTGCCAGCAGCTTAGCCGAAACTCGATACGAGCAGTACTTC.

The chain employs TRBV11-3 and TRBJ2-1; TRBD2 matches at 9 bases. CDR3 length: 16 amino acids. Germline CDR1 reads SGHNT; CDR2 reads YENEEA. The ends lost 1 base at V and 6 bases at J; junction bases unmatched: 7. CDR3 in DNA: TGTGCCAGCAGCTTAGTAGGCCTAGCGGGAACCAATGAGCAGTTCTTC. This translates into CASSLVGLAGTNEQFF.

V and J are TRBV6-6 and TRBJ2-5; 12 nucleotides align to TRBD2. With the DNA end fitting TRBJ2-7 better, the J assignment may be wrong. Germline V gives CDR1 MNHNY, CDR2 SVGAGI (reference sequence). CDR3 length equals 12 residues. For the CDR3, the DNA is TGTGCCAGCAGACTAGCGGGAGGCGAGCAGTACTTC. This gives the protein CASRLAGGEQYF.

This clone was seen only a few times. The J gene is TRBJ1-6, the V gene TRBV6-1; no reliable D call. Germline V gives CDR1 MNHNS, CDR2 SASEGT. The V gene lost 5 bases and the J gene lost 9 bases, with 11 bases spanning the gap. This CDR3 region has 13 residues. The CDR3 bases are TGTGCCAGCAGTACCGCCCTATCTTCACCCCTCCACTTT. It encodes CASSTALSSPLHF.

The rearrangement links TRBV6-5 to TRBJ2-7; TRBD2 matches at 11 bases. CDR1 and CDR2 (germline): MNHEY, SVGAGI. V gave up 8 bases and J gave up 5 bases; unmatched junction bases: 8. This CDR3 spans 14 amino acids. Written as DNA, the CDR3 is TGTGCCAGCGAACTTAGCGGGAGGGGCCACGAGCAGTACTTC. This translates into CASELSGRGHEQYF.